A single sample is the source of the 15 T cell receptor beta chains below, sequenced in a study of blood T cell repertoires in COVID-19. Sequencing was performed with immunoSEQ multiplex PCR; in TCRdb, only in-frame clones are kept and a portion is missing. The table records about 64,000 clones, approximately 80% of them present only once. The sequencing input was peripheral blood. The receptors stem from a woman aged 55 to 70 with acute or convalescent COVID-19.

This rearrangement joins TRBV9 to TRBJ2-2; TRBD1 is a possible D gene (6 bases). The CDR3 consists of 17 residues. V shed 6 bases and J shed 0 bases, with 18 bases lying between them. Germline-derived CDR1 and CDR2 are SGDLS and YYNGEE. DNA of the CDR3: TGTGCCAGCACCGTGGGGTCCGGGACAACGAACACCGGGGAGCTGTTTTTT. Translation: CASTVGSGTTNTGELFF.

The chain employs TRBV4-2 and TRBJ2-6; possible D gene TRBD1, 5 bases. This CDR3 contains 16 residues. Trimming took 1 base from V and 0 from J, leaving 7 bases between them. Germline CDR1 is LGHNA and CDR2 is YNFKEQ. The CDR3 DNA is TGTGCCAGCAGCCAAGCAGGGAACTCTGGGGCCAACGTCCTGACTTTC. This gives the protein CASSQAGNSGANVLTF.

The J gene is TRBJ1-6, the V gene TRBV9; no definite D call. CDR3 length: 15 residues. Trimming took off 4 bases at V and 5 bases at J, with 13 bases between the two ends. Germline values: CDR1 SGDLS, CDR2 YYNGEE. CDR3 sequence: CASSSKAMDNSPLHF. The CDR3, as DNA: TGTGCCAGCAGCTCTAAAGCAATGGATAATTCACCCCTCCACTTT. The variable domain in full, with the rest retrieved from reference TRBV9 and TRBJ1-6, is DSGVTQTPKHLITATGQRVTLRCSPRSGDLSVYWYQQSLDQGLQFLIQYYNGEERAKGNILERFSAQQFPDLHSELNLSSLELGDSALYFCASSSKAMDNSPLHFGNGTRLTVT.

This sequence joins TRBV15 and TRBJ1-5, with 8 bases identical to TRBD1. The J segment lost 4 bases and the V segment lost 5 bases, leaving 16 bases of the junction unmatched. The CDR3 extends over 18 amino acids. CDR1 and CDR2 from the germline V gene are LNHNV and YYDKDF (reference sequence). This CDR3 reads CATSGGSFNRGKNQPQHF. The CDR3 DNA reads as TGTGCCACCAGCGGGGGGTCGTTCAACAGGGGGAAAAATCAGCCCCAGCATTTT. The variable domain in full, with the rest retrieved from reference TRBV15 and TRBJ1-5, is DAMVIQNPRYQVTQFGKPVTLSCSQTLNHNVMYWYQQKSSQAPKLLFHYYDKDFNNEADTPDNFQSRRPNTSFCFLDIRSPGLGDTAMYLCATSGGSFNRGKNQPQHFGDGTRLSIL.

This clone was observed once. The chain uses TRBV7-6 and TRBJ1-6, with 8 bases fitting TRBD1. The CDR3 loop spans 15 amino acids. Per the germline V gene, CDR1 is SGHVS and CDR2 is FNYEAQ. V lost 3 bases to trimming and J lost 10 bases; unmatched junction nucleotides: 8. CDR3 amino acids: CASSFQDRVESPLHF. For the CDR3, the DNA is TGTGCCAGCAGCTTTCAGGACAGGGTTGAGTCACCCCTCCACTTT.

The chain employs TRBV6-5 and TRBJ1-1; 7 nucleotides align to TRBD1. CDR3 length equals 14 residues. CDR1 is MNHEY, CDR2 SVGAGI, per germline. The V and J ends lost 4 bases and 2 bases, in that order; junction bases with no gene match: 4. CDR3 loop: CASSSYRGNTEAFF. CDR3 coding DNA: TGTGCCAGCAGTTCTTACAGGGGAAACACTGAAGCTTTCTTT.

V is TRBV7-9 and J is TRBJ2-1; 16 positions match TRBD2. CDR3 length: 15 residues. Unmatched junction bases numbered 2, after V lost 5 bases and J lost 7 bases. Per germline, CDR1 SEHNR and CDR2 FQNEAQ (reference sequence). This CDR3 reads CASSRGLAGGNEQFF. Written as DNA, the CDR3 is TGTGCCAGCAGCCGGGGACTAGCGGGGGGGAATGAGCAGTTCTTC.

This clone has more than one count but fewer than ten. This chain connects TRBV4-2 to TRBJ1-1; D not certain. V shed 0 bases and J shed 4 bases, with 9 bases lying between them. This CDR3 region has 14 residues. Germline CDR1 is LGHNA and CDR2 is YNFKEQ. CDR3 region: CASSQEDGSTEAFF. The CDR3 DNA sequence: TGTGCCAGCAGCCAAGAGGACGGGAGCACTGAAGCTTTCTTT.

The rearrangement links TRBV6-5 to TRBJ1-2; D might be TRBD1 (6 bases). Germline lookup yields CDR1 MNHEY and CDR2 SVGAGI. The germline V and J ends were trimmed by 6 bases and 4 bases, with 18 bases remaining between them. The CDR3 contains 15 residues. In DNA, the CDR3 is TGTGCCAGCAGCCCCCTGCACAGGGCCGGCTATGGCTACACCTTC. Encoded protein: CASSPLHRAGYGYTF.

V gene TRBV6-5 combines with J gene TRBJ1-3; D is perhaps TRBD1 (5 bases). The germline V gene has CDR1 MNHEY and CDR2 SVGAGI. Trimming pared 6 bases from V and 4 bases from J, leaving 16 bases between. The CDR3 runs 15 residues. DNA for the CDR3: TGTGCCAGCAGGTCCGTGGGGGGTGCAGGAAACACCATATATTTT. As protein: CASRSVGGAGNTIYF.

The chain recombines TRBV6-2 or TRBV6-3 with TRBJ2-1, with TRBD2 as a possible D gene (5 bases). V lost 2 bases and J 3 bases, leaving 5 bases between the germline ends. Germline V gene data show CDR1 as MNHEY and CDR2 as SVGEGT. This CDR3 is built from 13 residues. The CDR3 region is CASSYRDYNEQFF. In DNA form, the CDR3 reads TGTGCCAGCAGTTACCGGGACTACAATGAGCAGTTCTTC.

The CDR3 region is CASSQLGATYREITDTQYF. The CDR3 DNA sequence: TGCGCCAGCAGTCAATTGGGTGCAACTTACAGGGAAATAACAGATACGCAGTATTTT. The rearrangement links TRBV23-1 to TRBJ2-3, with D perhaps matching TRBD1 (6 bases). TRBV23-1 is treated as an ORF (open reading frame) with a function not yet certain. The CDR3 length is 19 residues. Trimming took 1 base from V and 3 from J, leaving 23 bases between them.

The chain's CDR3 is CAWSVGAGYTF. DNA for the CDR3: TGTGCCTGGAGTGTGGGGGCCGGCTACACCTTC. V and J are TRBV30 and TRBJ1-2; D might be TRBD1 (6 bases). Germline CDR1 is GTSNPN and CDR2 is SVGIG (reference sequence). This CDR3 is built from 11 residues. V was clipped by 0 bases and J by 8 bases, with 7 bases between them.

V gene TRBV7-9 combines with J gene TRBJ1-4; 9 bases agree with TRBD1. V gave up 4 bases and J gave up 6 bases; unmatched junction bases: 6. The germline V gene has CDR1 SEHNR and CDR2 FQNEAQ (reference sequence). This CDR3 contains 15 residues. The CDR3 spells CASSSPGQGHEKLFF. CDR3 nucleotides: TGTGCCAGCAGCTCTCCGGGACAGGGCCATGAAAAACTGTTTTTT. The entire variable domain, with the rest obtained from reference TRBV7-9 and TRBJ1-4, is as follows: DTGVSQNPRHKITKRGQNVTFRCDPISEHNRLYWYRQTLGQGPEFLTYFQNEAQLEKSRLLSDRFSAERPKGSFSTLEIQRTEQGDSAMYLCASSSPGQGHEKLFFGSGTQLSVL.

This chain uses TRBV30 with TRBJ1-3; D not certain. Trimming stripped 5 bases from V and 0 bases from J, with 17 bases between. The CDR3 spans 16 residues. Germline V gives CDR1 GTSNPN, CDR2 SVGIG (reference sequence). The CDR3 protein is CAWGRTGSLSGNTIYF. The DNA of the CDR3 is TGTGCCTGGGGGAGGACCGGTTCACTCTCTGGAAACACCATATATTTT.